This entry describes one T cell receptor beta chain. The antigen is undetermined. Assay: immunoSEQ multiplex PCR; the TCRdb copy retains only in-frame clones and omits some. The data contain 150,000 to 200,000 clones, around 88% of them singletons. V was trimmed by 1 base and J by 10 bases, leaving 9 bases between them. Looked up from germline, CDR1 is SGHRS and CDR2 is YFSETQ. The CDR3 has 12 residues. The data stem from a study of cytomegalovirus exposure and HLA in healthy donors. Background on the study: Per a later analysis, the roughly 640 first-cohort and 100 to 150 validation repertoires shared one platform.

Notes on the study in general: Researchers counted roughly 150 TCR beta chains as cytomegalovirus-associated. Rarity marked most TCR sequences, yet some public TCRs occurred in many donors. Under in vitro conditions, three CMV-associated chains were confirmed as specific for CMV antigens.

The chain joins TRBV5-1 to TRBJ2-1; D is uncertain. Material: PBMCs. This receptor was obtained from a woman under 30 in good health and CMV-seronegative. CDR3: CASSLPGWEQFF. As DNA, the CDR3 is TGCGCCAGCAGCTTGCCCGGGTGGGAGCAGTTCTTC.